Below are 13 T cell receptor beta chains sequenced from a single sample in a study of early T cells in non-severe SARS-CoV-2 infection (dated by TCRdb to 2020 to 2023). Library construction relied on 5' RACE. The run used a NextSeq 500. The public reads were reprocessed in TCRdb via fastp at Q25 and MiXCR, keeping in-frame beta chains. Under each unique CDR3 protein, matching rows form one entry showing the most common genes and DNA. Within this sample are some 90,000 distinct CDR3 sequences, with about 15% of them counted one time only. The ten largest clones add up to roughly 6% of the sample. What was sequenced was whole blood. These receptors were collected from an adult who was a healthcare worker with PCR-confirmed SARS-CoV-2 infection or an uninfected control (not recorded which).

J is TRBJ2-5 and V is TRBV5-1, with 7 bases identical to TRBD1. The J segment lost 4 bases and the V segment lost 5 bases, leaving 2 bases of the junction unmatched. The CDR3 loop spans 12 amino acids. CDR1 and CDR2 (germline): SGHRS, YFSETQ. The CDR3 sequence is CASSYRGETQYF. CDR3 in DNA: TGCGCCAGCAGTTACAGGGGAGAGACCCAGTACTTC.

This clonotype was recorded at least ten times. The V gene is TRBV12-3 or TRBV12-4, the J gene TRBJ1-2; D may be TRBD1 (6 bases). The CDR3 totals 15 residues. V dropped 5 bases and J dropped 6 bases, with 19 bases sitting between them. CDR3 DNA: TGTGCCAGCAGTCCATCTCCCGTGGGGGGCCATGGCTACACCTTC. Translation: CASSPSPVGGHGYTF.

In its sample, this clonotype was seen many times. The chain employs TRBV7-3 and TRBJ1-2; D perhaps matches TRBD1 (5 bases). CDR1 is SGHTA, CDR2 FQGTGA, per germline. Trimming cost V 5 bases and J 7 bases, with 17 bases left between them. The CDR3 extends over 14 amino acids. In nucleotides, the CDR3 is TGTGCCAGCAGCCCGGCGGGCAGGGACGGTGGCTACACCTTC. It encodes CASSPAGRDGGYTF.

This clonotype was seen only a few times. The rearrangement links TRBV9 to TRBJ1-1, with D unclear. Deletions cut 0 bases from V and 1 base from J, with 10 bases between. The CDR3 runs to 15 residues. The germline CDR1 and CDR2 sequences are SGDLS and YYNGEE. CDR3 loop: CASSVDAGRNTEAFF. In DNA, the CDR3 is TGTGCCAGCAGCGTAGACGCAGGCCGGAACACTGAAGCTTTCTTT.

Note on this clonotype: Possible read error: a much larger clone is one base away. The V gene is TRBV6-5, the J gene TRBJ2-3; 9 bases match TRBD2. In germline, CDR1 is MNHEY, CDR2 SVGAGI. Trimming at V came to 11 bases and at J to 4 bases, leaving 10 bases not matched to a gene. This CDR3 has 14 amino acids. For the CDR3, the DNA is TGTGCCGCCAGACTAGCGGTGGACTCAGATACGCAGTATTTT. Amino acid sequence: CAARLAVDSDTQYF.

The table lists this clonotype with a few counts. This chain's CDR3 is CASSLTPSETQYF. CDR3 DNA: TGTGCCAGCAGCTTAACCCCTTCTGAGACCCAGTACTTC. The chain is built from TRBV7-2 and TRBJ2-5; no definite D call. Deletions cut 2 bases from V and 5 bases from J, with 9 bases between. This CDR3 is built from 13 residues. CDR1 is SGHTA and CDR2 is FQGNSA in the germline V gene.

This chain links TRBV7-8 with TRBJ1-1; 7 bases align to TRBD1. This CDR3 has 14 amino acids. Germline V gene data show CDR1 as SGHVS and CDR2 as FQNEAQ. V lost 6 bases to trimming and J lost 4 bases; unmatched junction nucleotides: 8. The CDR3 loop reads CASSIDRAITEAFF. The CDR3 DNA reads TGTGCCAGCAGTATCGACAGGGCCATCACTGAAGCTTTCTTT.

By share, this clonotype ranks as medium-sized. This chain uses TRBV4-2 with TRBJ1-2, with no clear D. There are 12 residues in the CDR3. The ends were cut back, 8 bases at V and 4 bases at J, with 11 bases in the middle. Germline V gene sequence: CDR1 LGHNA, CDR2 YNFKEQ. CDR3 loop: CASSGRIYGYTF. The CDR3 coding sequence is TGTGCCAGCTCGGGGAGAATCTATGGCTACACCTTC.

CDR3 coding DNA: TGTGCCAGCAGCTTGGATACTAGCGGGAGATTGGATGAGCAGTTCTTC. It codes for CASSLDTSGRLDEQFF. This chain joins TRBV5-4 and TRBJ2-1, with 11 bases that match TRBD2. Germline-derived CDR1 and CDR2 are SGHNT and YYREEE (reference sequence). With 0 bases clipped from V and 8 bases from J, the junction kept 7 bases outside the gene matches. CDR3 length equals 16 residues.

A few counts support this clonotype. The chain couples TRBV18 to TRBJ2-5; unclear D gene. Germline loops: CDR1 KGHSH, CDR2 LQKENI. The CDR3 extends over 13 amino acids. V lost 2 bases and J 2 bases, leaving 6 bases between the germline ends. The CDR3 bases are TGTGCCAGCTCACCAAAGATTCAAGAGACCCAGTACTTC. Amino acid sequence: CASSPKIQETQYF. The full variable domain, rest sourced from reference TRBV18 and TRBJ2-5, is NAGVMQNPRHLVRRRGQEARLRCSPMKGHSHVYWYRQLPEEGLKFMVYLQKENIIDESGMPKERFSAEFPKEGPSILRIQQVVRGDSAAYFCASSPKIQETQYFGPGTRLLVL.

Note on this clonotype: The missing conserved phenylalanine or tryptophan at the end of this CDR3 makes a read error likely. The rearrangement uses TRBV7-8 and TRBJ2-7, with 8 bases that match TRBD2. Unmatched junction bases numbered 10, after V lost 1 base and J lost 2 bases. CDR1 is SGHVS, CDR2 FQNEAQ, per germline. CDR3 length equals 17 residues. CDR3 DNA sequence: TGTGCCAGCAGCTTAGATTCTAGCGGGTATGAACCCTACGAGCAGTACTCC. Translated: CASSLDSSGYEPYEQYS.

The rearrangement links TRBV29-1 to TRBJ1-2; D call uncertain. Germline values: CDR1 SQVTM, CDR2 ANQGSEA. The CDR3 sequence is 12 residues long. The V end lost 6 bases, the J end lost 2 bases, and 10 bases lay between the germline ends. The CDR3 coding sequence is TGCAGCGTATATCTGGGAAACTATGGCTACACCTTC. Translation gives CSVYLGNYGYTF.

The J gene is TRBJ1-6, the V gene TRBV27, with TRBD1 matching 7 bases. V gave up 6 bases and J gave up 7 bases; unmatched junction bases: 6. CDR3 size: 14 residues. The germline V gene encodes CDR1 MNHEY and CDR2 SMNVEV (reference sequence). CDR3: CASSLDRANSPLHF. The CDR3 coding sequence is TGTGCCAGCAGCCTCGACAGGGCGAATTCACCCCTCCACTTT.